This T cell receptor (beta chain) was identified during a study of OX40 agonist ivuxolimab in advanced cancers. Background on the study: Patients were treated with intravenous ivuxolimab, dosed at 0.01 to 10 mg/kg and infused every 2 weeks. Findings and caveats of the study: Normalized T-cell clonal expansion was also low in some nonresponders. In general, CD8+ T cells held more expanded clones than CD4+ did, on average. Antigen targets of the expanded peripheral T cells went undetermined.

This clone was found once. Its specificity is not known. Libraries were prepared by immunoSEQ multiplex PCR; TCRdb keeps only in-frame clonotypes and omits some of them. This sample has roughly 60,000 clones, with about 83% found just once. The material sequenced was CD4+ or CD8+ T cells sorted from blood, taken in a trial of the OX40 agonist ivuxolimab. The receptor was derived from an adult with an advanced solid tumor such as melanoma, head and neck, liver or kidney cancer.

This CDR3 is CASSWHRTDTQYF. The DNA of the CDR3 is TGTGCCAGCAGCTGGCATCGCACAGATACGCAGTATTTT. The V call is TRBV6-5, the J call TRBJ2-3; D uncertain. CDR1 and CDR2 (germline): MNHEY, SVGAGI. Between the trimmed V and J ends, which lost 6 bases and 1 base, there was a span of 8 bases. This CDR3 comprises 13 residues.